One and the same sample provided the 22 T cell receptor beta chains below, sequenced in a study of cytomegalovirus exposure and HLA in healthy donors. Amplification used 60 Vbeta primers and 13 Jbeta primers. Sequencing was performed with immunoSEQ multiplex PCR; in TCRdb, only in-frame clones are kept and a portion is missing. The sample has some 150,000 clones; about 79% are singletons. Sequenced sample: PBMCs. All receptors derive from a female donor in good health and CMV-seronegative.

The rearrangement uses TRBV9 and TRBJ1-5; D may be TRBD1 (6 bases). Germline-derived CDR1 and CDR2 are SGDLS and YYNGEE. The CDR3 has 22 residues. V lost 1 base to trimming and J lost 2 bases, with 31 bases between them. The CDR3: CASSVRYYQGTPLRRGNQPQHF. CDR3 DNA sequence: TGTGCCAGCAGCGTAAGGTACTATCAGGGGACACCCCTCAGAAGAGGCAATCAGCCCCAGCATTTT.

The chain links TRBV5-5 to TRBJ1-2, with 7 bases identical to TRBD1. This CDR3 comprises 14 residues. The germline V gene has CDR1 SGHKS and CDR2 YYEKEE (reference sequence). Trimming took 3 bases from V and 4 from J; bases not matched to a gene: 6. The CDR3 coding sequence is TGTGCCAGCAGCTCCACGACAGGGCGCTATGGCTACACCTTC. It yields the protein CASSSTTGRYGYTF.

Only one count was recorded for this clone. In nucleotides, the CDR3 is TGTGCCAGCAAACGGCGGACTATGGGAGAGACCCAGTACTTC. This codes for CASKRRTMGETQYF. This chain links TRBV7-6 with TRBJ2-5; possible D gene TRBD2, 6 bases. Germline CDR1 and CDR2: SGHVS and FNYEAQ. Between the trimmed V and J ends, which lost 7 bases and 4 bases, there was a span of 16 bases. CDR3 length equals 14 residues.

The rearrangement joins TRBV11-3 to TRBJ2-1; the D gene is possibly TRBD2 (6 bases). V lost 5 bases and J 9 bases, leaving 14 bases between the germline ends. The CDR3 contains 13 residues. Germline V CDR1 and CDR2: SGHNT, YENEEA. The CDR3 nucleotides are TGTGCCAGCAGCCTTCCGGGAGTGGCTGAGCAGTTCTTC. This codes for CASSLPGVAEQFF.

The chain joins TRBV10-2 to TRBJ2-7; the match to TRBD2 covers 11 bases. Germline V lookup: CDR1 WSHSY, CDR2 SAAADI. After removal of 3 bases from V and 3 bases from J, the junction contained 1 base not matched to a gene. The CDR3 is 14 amino acids. The CDR3 coding sequence is TGCGCCAGCAGTGACCTAGCGGGGGGCTACGAGCAGTACTTC. It specifies CASSDLAGGYEQYF.

The chain recombines TRBV7-9 with TRBJ2-5; 7 bases line up with TRBD2. Per the germline V gene, CDR1 is SEHNR and CDR2 is FQNEAQ (reference sequence). This CDR3 contains 15 residues. The ends lost 5 bases at V and 4 bases at J; junction bases unmatched: 10. This chain's CDR3 is CASSAGRGVRETQYF. CDR3 bases: TGTGCCAGCAGCGCGGGACGGGGGGTACGAGAGACCCAGTACTTC.

The chain couples TRBV11-3 to TRBJ2-5; 9 nucleotides align to TRBD2. Germline V gene data show CDR1 as SGHNT and CDR2 as YENEEA. V was clipped by 3 bases and J by 4 bases; unmatched bases: 6. CDR3 length: 15 amino acids. The CDR3 here is CASSLSGGTGETQYF. For the CDR3, the DNA is TGTGCCAGCAGCTTGAGCGGGGGGACGGGAGAGACCCAGTACTTC. The whole variable domain, remainder taken from reference TRBV11-3 and TRBJ2-5, is EAGVVQSPRYKIIEKKQPVAFWCNPISGHNTLYWYLQNLGQGPELLIRYENEEAVDDSQLPKDRFSAERLKGVDSTLKIQPAELGDSAVYLCASSLSGGTGETQYFGPGTRLLVL.

The CDR3 protein is CAWSPRHEAFF. CDR3 sequence (DNA): TGTGCCTGGAGCCCACGACACGAAGCTTTCTTT. V and J are TRBV30 and TRBJ1-1; D is ambiguous. V shed 3 bases and J shed 8 bases, with 10 bases lying between them. The CDR3 loop spans 11 amino acids. Germline V gene data show CDR1 as GTSNPN and CDR2 as SVGIG (reference sequence).

The chain uses TRBV13 and TRBJ2-2; TRBD1 is a possible D gene (6 bases). The V end was cut by 1 base, the J end by 4 bases, with 13 bases between. Looked up from germline, CDR1 is PRHDT and CDR2 is FYEKMQ (reference sequence). There are 16 residues in the CDR3. CDR3: CASSLESGVTTGELFF. The CDR3 coding sequence is TGTGCCAGCAGCTTAGAGTCAGGGGTTACCACCGGGGAGCTGTTTTTT.

The chain combines TRBV7-8 with TRBJ2-1, with 12 bases identical to TRBD2. With V trimmed by 5 bases and J by 4 bases, 3 bases remained unmatched. The CDR3 has 15 residues. Germline V lookup: CDR1 SGHVS, CDR2 FQNEAQ. CDR3 region: CASSQTSGGYNEQFF. The DNA of the CDR3 is TGTGCCAGCAGCCAGACTAGCGGGGGATACAATGAGCAGTTCTTC.

This clone was detected only once. CDR3 residues: CSVDTGQGKEQYF. The CDR3 DNA reads as TGCAGCGTTGATACCGGCCAGGGTAAAGAGCAGTACTTC. The chain links TRBV29-1 to TRBJ2-7; tentative D call: TRBD1 (5 bases). Trimming removed 3 bases at V and 7 bases at J, with 16 bases between. The CDR3 is 13 residues long. From germline, CDR1 is SQVTM and CDR2 ANQGSEA.

The chain carries TRBV9 and TRBJ1-2; tentatively, D is TRBD1 (6 bases). Germline V gene sequence: CDR1 SGDLS, CDR2 YYNGEE. The CDR3 length is 14 residues. Trimming took 6 bases from V and 4 from J, leaving 16 bases between them. CDR3: CASTKQGDGYGYTF. CDR3 sequence (DNA): TGTGCCAGCACCAAACAGGGTGACGGCTATGGCTACACCTTC. The entire variable domain, with the rest obtained from reference TRBV9 and TRBJ1-2, is as follows: DSGVTQTPKHLITATGQRVTLRCSPRSGDLSVYWYQQSLDQGLQFLIQYYNGEERAKGNILERFSAQQFPDLHSELNLSSLELGDSALYFCASTKQGDGYGYTFGSGTRLTVV.

This clone was found a few times. The chain employs TRBV2 and TRBJ2-1; TRBD2 matches at 13 bases. The CDR3 consists of 15 residues. Germline CDR1 SNHLY, CDR2 FYNNEI. V dropped 5 bases and J dropped 9; count of bases not matched to a gene: 7. CDR3 bases: TGTGCCAGCAGTCTCACTAGCGGGGGGGCCCCTGAGCAGTTCTTC. This codes for CASSLTSGGAPEQFF.

This chain links TRBV7-3 with TRBJ2-3, with 8 bases fitting TRBD1. The V segment lost 4 bases and the J segment 8 bases; nucleotides outside the gene matches: 2. The CDR3 extends over 12 amino acids. CDR1 SGHTA and CDR2 FQGTGA come from the germline V gene. CDR3 coding DNA: TGTGCCAGCAGCTCGACAGGGGCTACGCAGTATTTT. Translating it yields CASSSTGATQYF.

This chain connects TRBV7-9 to TRBJ2-3, with D maybe TRBD2 (6 bases). This CDR3 is 14 amino acids long. From germline, CDR1 is SEHNR and CDR2 FQNEAQ (reference sequence). V was shortened by 5 bases and J by 1 base, with 10 bases between the two germline ends. This CDR3 reads CASSPASGTDTQYF. The CDR3 coding sequence is TGTGCCAGCAGCCCCGCTAGCGGCACAGATACGCAGTATTTT.

The chain is built from TRBV6-5 and TRBJ1-1; no definite D call. The CDR3 spans 14 residues. V dropped 0 bases and J dropped 1 base, with 6 bases sitting between them. Germline lookup yields CDR1 MNHEY and CDR2 SVGAGI. CDR3 coding DNA: TGTGCCAGCAGTTACTCCTCCTCGAACACTGAAGCTTTCTTT. Amino acid sequence: CASSYSSSNTEAFF.

The chain combines TRBV19 with TRBJ2-5; D unresolved. Germline loops: CDR1 LNHDA, CDR2 SQIVND (reference sequence). V was trimmed by 3 bases and J by 5 bases, leaving 10 bases between them. This CDR3 spans 13 amino acids. The CDR3 region has the DNA TGTGCCAGTAGTATGGGCCGGCACGAGACCCAGTACTTC. Its translation: CASSMGRHETQYF.

The sample holds a few counts of this clone. This chain connects TRBV5-5 to TRBJ2-1, with a possible D match to TRBD1 (7 bases). The CDR3 loop spans 14 amino acids. The germline CDR1 and CDR2 sequences are SGHKS and YYEKEE (reference sequence). V shed 1 base and J shed 8 bases, with 13 bases lying between them. In nucleotides, the CDR3 is TGTGCCAGCAGCTTGAGCCAGGGGGGTCATGAGCAGTTCTTC. The encoded protein is CASSLSQGGHEQFF.

This clone came up a few times. This sequence joins TRBV28 and TRBJ1-2, with unresolved D. This CDR3 contains 14 residues. The V gene lost 2 bases and the J gene lost 0 bases, with 7 bases spanning the gap. Germline lookup yields CDR1 MDHEN and CDR2 SYDVKM. This CDR3 reads CASSLGSANYGYTF. The CDR3 coding sequence is TGTGCCAGCAGTTTAGGGAGCGCTAACTATGGCTACACCTTC.

The chain has TRBV2 and TRBJ1-2; 8 bases align to TRBD1. The CDR3 totals 15 residues. The J segment lost 8 bases and the V segment lost 0 bases, leaving 8 bases of the junction unmatched. CDR1 is SNHLY, CDR2 FYNNEI, per germline. The CDR3 region is CASSEAATGVGGYTF. The CDR3 DNA follows: TGTGCCAGCAGTGAAGCGGCGACAGGGGTAGGGGGCTACACCTTC. Full variable domain (outside the CDR3, taken from reference TRBV2 and TRBJ1-2): EPEVTQTPSHQVTQMGQEVILRCVPISNHLYFYWYRQILGQKVEFLVSFYNNEISEKSEIFDDQFSVERPDGSNFTLKIRSTKLEDSAMYFCASSEAATGVGGYTFGSGTRLTVV.

The chain joins TRBV9 to TRBJ2-3; TRBD2 might be the D (5 bases). This CDR3 is 15 amino acids long. Germline V gives CDR1 SGDLS, CDR2 YYNGEE. V lost 2 bases and J lost 6, with 16 bases in between. The CDR3 sequence: CASSVSTKSGDTQYF. The DNA for the CDR3 is TGTGCCAGCAGCGTTTCAACGAAATCGGGGGATACGCAGTATTTT.

This clone was seen more than once but under ten times. The genes are TRBV7-6 and TRBJ2-2; unclear D gene. V lost 8 bases and J 7 bases, leaving 8 bases between the germline ends. The germline V gene has CDR1 SGHVS and CDR2 FNYEAQ. The CDR3 sequence is 11 residues long. Here the CDR3 DNA reads TGTGCCAGCGGCAGAATCGGGGAGCTGTTTTTT. It specifies CASGRIGELFF.